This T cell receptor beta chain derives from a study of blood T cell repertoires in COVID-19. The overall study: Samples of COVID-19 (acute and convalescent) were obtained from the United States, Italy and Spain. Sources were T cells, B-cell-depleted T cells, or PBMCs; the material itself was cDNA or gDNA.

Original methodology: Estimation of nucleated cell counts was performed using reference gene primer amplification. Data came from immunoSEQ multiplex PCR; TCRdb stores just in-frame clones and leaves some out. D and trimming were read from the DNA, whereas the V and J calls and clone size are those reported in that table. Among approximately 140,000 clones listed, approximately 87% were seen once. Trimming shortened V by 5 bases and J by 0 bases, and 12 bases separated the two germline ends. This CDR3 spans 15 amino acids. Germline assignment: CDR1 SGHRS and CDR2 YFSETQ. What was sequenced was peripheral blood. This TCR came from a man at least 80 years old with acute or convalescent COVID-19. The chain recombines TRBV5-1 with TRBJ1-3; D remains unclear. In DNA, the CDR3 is TGCGCCAGCAGGGCCGGGTCCTACTCTGGAAACACCATATATTTT. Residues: CASRAGSYSGNTIYF.